This TCR beta chain derives from a study of Graves' ophthalmopathy and Graves' hyperthyroidism (dated by TCRdb to 2016 to 2019). In terms of the full investigation: Peripheral blood was collected at initial diagnosis, before any treatment. The study used TCR beta repertoire signatures to distinguish Graves' ophthalmopathy from Graves' hyperthyroidism and to predict progression to ophthalmopathy. In total, approximately 140 blood samples were TCR-sequenced: around 42 ophthalmopathy, 80 or so hyperthyroidism and roughly 17 hyperthyroidism-to-ophthalmopathy patients. To explore V-J signatures that distinguish ophthalmopathy from hyperthyroidism, a discovery set of around 100 patients was enrolled, made up of around 40 with ophthalmopathy and around 60 with stable hyperthyroidism. The independent validation cohort included 18 to 20 hyperthyroidism patients plus 17 patients who later progressed from hyperthyroidism to ophthalmopathy. In about six hyperthyroidism patients, T-cell repertoires of thyroid tissue and blood were compared. Following sampling, methimazole starting at 30 mg daily was administered to hyperthyroidism patients, and high-dose intravenous methylprednisolone was administered to ophthalmopathy patients. The roughly 94 discovery patients were randomly divided into training and test sets at a 7:3 ratio.

Hyperthyroidism was defined as stable when no progression to ophthalmopathy occurred within 18 months of follow-up. The hyperthyroidism patients were 18 to 65 years old and newly diagnosed, with a disease duration of less than 2 months. Patients were excluded if they had other autoimmune diseases, uncontrolled infections, pregnancy or lactation. Clinical symptoms, serum thyroxine, TRAb, thyroid ultrasound and orbital computed tomography formed the basis of the diagnosis. Ficoll-Paque density gradient centrifugation was used to isolate PBMCs from around 10 ml of fresh peripheral blood. Total RNA was extracted with Trizol reagent and quality-checked on an Agilent 2100 Bioanalyzer. For repertoire sequencing, TCR beta CDR3 regions were amplified from RNA transcripts. A first-round RT-PCR used HTBI primers with the Qiagen OneStep RT-PCR kit, followed by a second-round multiplex PCR, size selection and purification. Libraries were sequenced on an Illumina HiSeq2000 using paired-end 100 bp reads. The source study handled its data this way. SOAPnuke was used to process the reads, removing any read that contained adapters or uncalled bases, had a mean Phred below 15, or lacked an exact match to the constant primer or identifier. High-quality paired reads were merged with COPE v1.2.5. Unique nucleotide sequences were defined as clonotypes and aligned to IMGT TRB V, D and J references using MiTCR v1.1. Only V-J combinations with frequency above 0.0001 were analysed, covering 98% to 99.2% of repertoires. A TCR clonal expansion and chaos score per V-J combination was defined as the ratio of F50 clonal expansion to chaos observed in the TCRdist matrix. Welch's t-statistics and random forest were used to narrow the features down to more than 10 V-J combinations, which were then fed into a naive Bayes classifier. The Morisita-Horn index was used to measure how similar the thyroid and blood repertoires were. The public reads were reprocessed in TCRdb via fastp at Q25 and MiXCR, keeping in-frame beta chains. Each record represents a unique CDR3 protein, reported with the most common genes and DNA among its rows. The V and J calls come from TCRdb's annotation, not from the publication. The sample table shows roughly 410,000 distinct CDR3 sequences, and roughly 15% are seen once. The ten biggest clones cover roughly 7% of the sample.

Beyond this particular receptor, the publication reports: Most of the expanded thyroid clonotypes with a frequency above 0.001 were also detected in blood, and it was suggested that the thyroid immune response may be reflected by blood repertoires. In validation, the model predicted ophthalmopathy progression with 70.59% sensitivity and less than 80% specificity; around twelve predicted patients were CT-confirmed with GO in a median of around 6 months. No statistical method was used to predetermine the sample size, and group allocation was not hidden from the investigators. In cross-validation, the 13-signature model distinguished ophthalmopathy from stable hyperthyroidism with approximately 85% sensitivity and around 81% specificity, and in the test set the corresponding values were roughly 78% and 74%.

CDR1 and CDR2, per the germline V gene, are MNHEY and SVGEGT. Including cysteine and phenylalanine, the CDR3 has 14 amino acids. The sequence is cut down to CDR3 DNA, 42 bases in frame from base 1. Trimming leaves V shorter by 5 bases and J shorter by 6 bases, with the junction holding 6 bases beyond the gene matches. This clonotype has ten or more counts. It lacks a known antigen. No base qualities exist here, and no much larger clone lies one base off it. The TCR was taken from a woman aged 18-30 years with stable Graves' hyperthyroidism. Donor details come from another sample of the same person, matched by shared clones. Recombination connected TRBV6-2 or TRBV6-3 to TRBJ2-7, and 11 bases in between align with TRBD2. The sample taken for sequencing was peripheral blood. The nucleotides read TGTGCCAGCAGTAAACTAGCGGGGGTCCGCGAGCAGTACTTC. Protein translation: CASSKLAGVREQYF.